These 4 T cell receptor beta chains originate from one sample sequenced in a study of cytomegalovirus exposure and HLA in healthy donors. The PCR was carried out with 60 Vbeta primers and 13 Jbeta primers. Clones were read by immunoSEQ multiplex PCR, and TCRdb kept only the in-frame ones, dropping some. The sample lists under 250,000 clones, about 80% occurring once. The specimen sequenced was PBMCs. Every receptor here comes from a man aged 18 to 29 in good health and CMV-seronegative.

The chain couples TRBV18 to TRBJ2-3; no clear D gene. The CDR3 totals 12 residues. In germline, CDR1 is KGHSH, CDR2 LQKENI. The germline V and J ends were trimmed by 5 bases and 6 bases, with 9 bases remaining between them. CDR3 coding DNA: TGTGCCAGCTCAGCCTATTTGGATACGCAGTATTTT. It yields the protein CASSAYLDTQYF.

This clone was recorded a few times. The chain carries TRBV27 and TRBJ1-1, with no clear D. This CDR3 region has 13 residues. V lost 3 bases, J lost 0 bases, and 5 bases lay in between. Germline CDR1 and CDR2: MNHEY and SMNVEV (reference sequence). DNA of the CDR3: TGTGCCAGCAGTTTGAGTCTGAACACTGAAGCTTTCTTT. Protein sequence: CASSLSLNTEAFF.

The chain employs TRBV7-8 and TRBJ2-3; 9 bases agree with TRBD2. Germline lookup yields CDR1 SGHVS and CDR2 FQNEAQ. The CDR3 runs to 16 residues. V lost 3 bases and J lost 5; bases outside the gene matches: 9. The CDR3 DNA reads TGTGCCAGCAGCTTTCGATCTAGCGGGACCCAAGATACGCAGTATTTT. This codes for CASSFRSSGTQDTQYF.

J is TRBJ1-1 and V is TRBV2; TRBD1 might be the D (6 bases). This CDR3 is 14 amino acids long. V was trimmed by 3 bases and J by 0 bases, leaving 8 bases between them. Germline-derived CDR1 and CDR2 are SNHLY and FYNNEI. Here the CDR3 DNA reads TGTGCCAGCAGTGATGGACAGATGAACACTGAAGCTTTCTTT. Translation gives CASSDGQMNTEAFF. The full variable domain, rest sourced from reference TRBV2 and TRBJ1-1, is EPEVTQTPSHQVTQMGQEVILRCVPISNHLYFYWYRQILGQKVEFLVSFYNNEISEKSEIFDDQFSVERPDGSNFTLKIRSTKLEDSAMYFCASSDGQMNTEAFFGQGTRLTVV.